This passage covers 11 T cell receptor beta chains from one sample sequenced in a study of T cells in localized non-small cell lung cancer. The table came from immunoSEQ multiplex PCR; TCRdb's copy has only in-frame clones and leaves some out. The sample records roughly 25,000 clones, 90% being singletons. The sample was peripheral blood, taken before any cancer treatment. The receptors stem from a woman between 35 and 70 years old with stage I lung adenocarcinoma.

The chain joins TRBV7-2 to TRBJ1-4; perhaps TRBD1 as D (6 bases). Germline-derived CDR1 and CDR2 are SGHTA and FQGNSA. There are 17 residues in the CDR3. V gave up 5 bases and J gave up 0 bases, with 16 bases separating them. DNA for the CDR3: TGTGCCAGCAGCATACGTGGGACACGCTCAACTAATGAAAAACTGTTTTTT. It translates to CASSIRGTRSTNEKLFF.

CDR3 nucleotides: TGTGCCAGCAGTCGACAGGGGGCAGGAACTGAAGCTTTCTTT. Amino acids: CASSRQGAGTEAFF. The chain links TRBV28 to TRBJ1-1; 10 nucleotides match TRBD1. V dropped 5 bases and J dropped 5; count of bases not matched to a gene: 5. This CDR3 is built from 14 residues. In germline, CDR1 is MDHEN, CDR2 SYDVKM.

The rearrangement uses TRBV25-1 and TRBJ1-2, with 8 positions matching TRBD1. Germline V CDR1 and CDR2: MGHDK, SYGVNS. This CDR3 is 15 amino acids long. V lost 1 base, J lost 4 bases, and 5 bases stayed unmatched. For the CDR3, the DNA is TGTGCCAGCAGTGAATCGGCAGGGGGCGGCTATGGCTACACCTTC. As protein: CASSESAGGGYGYTF.

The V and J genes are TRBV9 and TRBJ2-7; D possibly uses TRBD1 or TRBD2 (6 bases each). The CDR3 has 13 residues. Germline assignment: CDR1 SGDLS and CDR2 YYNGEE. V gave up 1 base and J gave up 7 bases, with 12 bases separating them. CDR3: CASSVLQGGEQYF. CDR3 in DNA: TGTGCCAGCAGCGTATTACAGGGAGGAGAGCAGTACTTC.

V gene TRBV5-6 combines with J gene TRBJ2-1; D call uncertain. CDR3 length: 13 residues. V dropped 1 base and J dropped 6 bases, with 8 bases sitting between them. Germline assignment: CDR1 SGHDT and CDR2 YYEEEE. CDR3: CASSLRITNEQFF. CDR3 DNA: TGTGCCAGCAGCTTGCGAATCACCAATGAGCAGTTCTTC.

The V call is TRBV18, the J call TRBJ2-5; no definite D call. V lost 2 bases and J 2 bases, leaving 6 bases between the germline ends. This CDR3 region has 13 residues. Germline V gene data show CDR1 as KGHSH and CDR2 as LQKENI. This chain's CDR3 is CASSPGQQETQYF. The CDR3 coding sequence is TGTGCCAGCTCACCAGGGCAGCAAGAGACCCAGTACTTC.

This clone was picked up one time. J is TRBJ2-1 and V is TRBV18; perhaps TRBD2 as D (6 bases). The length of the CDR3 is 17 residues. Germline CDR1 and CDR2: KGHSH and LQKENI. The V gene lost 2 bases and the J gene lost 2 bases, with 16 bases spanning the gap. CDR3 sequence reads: CASSPKSPSGPYNEQFF. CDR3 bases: TGTGCCAGCTCACCAAAATCTCCCAGCGGGCCCTACAATGAGCAGTTCTTC.

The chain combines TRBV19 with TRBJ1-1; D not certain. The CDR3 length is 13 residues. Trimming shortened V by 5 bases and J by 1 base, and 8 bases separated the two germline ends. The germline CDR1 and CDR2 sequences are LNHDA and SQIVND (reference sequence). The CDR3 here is CASSLHENTEAFF. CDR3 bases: TGTGCCAGTAGTCTACACGAGAACACTGAAGCTTTCTTT.

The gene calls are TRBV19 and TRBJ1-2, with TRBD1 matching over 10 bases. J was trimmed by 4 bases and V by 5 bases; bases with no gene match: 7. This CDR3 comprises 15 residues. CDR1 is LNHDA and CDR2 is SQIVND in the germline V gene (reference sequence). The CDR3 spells CASSSSRTGGYGYTF. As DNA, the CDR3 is TGTGCCAGTAGTTCATCCCGGACAGGGGGCTATGGCTACACCTTC. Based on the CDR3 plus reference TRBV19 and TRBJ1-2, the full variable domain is DGGITQSPKYLFRKEGQNVTLSCEQNLNHDAMYWYRQDPGQGLRLIYYSQIVNDFQKGDIAEGYSVSREKKESFPLTVTSAQKNPTAFYLCASSSSRTGGYGYTFGSGTRLTVV.

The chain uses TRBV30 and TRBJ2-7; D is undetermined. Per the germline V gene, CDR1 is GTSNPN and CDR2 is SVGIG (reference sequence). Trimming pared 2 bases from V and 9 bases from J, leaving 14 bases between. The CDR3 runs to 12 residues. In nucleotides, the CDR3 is TGTGCCTGGAGTCTATCGAGTCCTTGGCAGTACTTC. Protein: CAWSLSSPWQYF.

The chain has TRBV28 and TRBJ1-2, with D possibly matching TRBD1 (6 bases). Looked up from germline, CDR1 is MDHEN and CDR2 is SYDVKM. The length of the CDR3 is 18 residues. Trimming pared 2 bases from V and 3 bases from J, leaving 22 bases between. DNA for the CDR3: TGTGCCAGCAGTTTAGACCTCGGGGGGGACACAGCGGACTATGGCTACACCTTC. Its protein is CASSLDLGGDTADYGYTF.